The 23 T cell receptor beta chains below come from one sample, sequenced in a study of T-cell memory formation after mild COVID-19 (dated by TCRdb to about 2021). The protocol used for the library was 5' RACE. Sequencing used an Illumina NovaSeq 6000. The public reads were reanalyzed by TCRdb: fastp trimming at Q25, MiXCR alignment, in-frame beta chains only. Rows merge per CDR3 protein into single entries with the most common DNA and genes. This sample comprises some 68,000 distinct CDR3 sequences, roughly a sixth of them detected only once. Of the sample, roughly a third falls within the top ten clones. The material sequenced was PBMCs or a T cell subset sorted from them (not recorded which). Source of these receptors: an adult woman who had mild COVID-19 (a few samples of this study predate the infection). The sample titles of this study are shuffled in the database, so cell type and time point are left out; the donor was told from shared clones.

The rearrangement uses TRBV14 and TRBJ2-5; a possible D gene is TRBD2 (6 bases). This CDR3 contains 15 residues. The germline V gene encodes CDR1 SGHDN and CDR2 FVKESK. V was shortened by 6 bases and J by 0 bases, with 14 bases between the two germline ends. The CDR3 DNA is TGTGCCAGCAGTCCCCACGGGAGTAACCAAGAGACCCAGTACTTC. Translating gives CASSPHGSNQETQYF.

This clonotype was counted only a few times. The chain employs TRBV11-3 and TRBJ2-1; the D is unclear. CDR3 length: 13 residues. Germline V CDR1 and CDR2: SGHNT, YENEEA. Trimming cost V 1 base and J 9 bases, with 10 bases left between them. The CDR3 loop is CASSLGVTTEQFF. Written as DNA, the CDR3 is TGTGCCAGCAGCTTAGGGGTAACTACTGAGCAGTTCTTC. Full variable domain (remainder filled in from reference TRBV11-3 and TRBJ2-1): EAGVVQSPRYKIIEKKQPVAFWCNPISGHNTLYWYLQNLGQGPELLIRYENEEAVDDSQLPKDRFSAERLKGVDSTLKIQPAELGDSAVYLCASSLGVTTEQFFGPGTRLTVL.

This clonotype has a count of ten or more. The rearrangement links TRBV11-2 to TRBJ2-7; maybe TRBD2 (5 bases). Germline values: CDR1 SGHAT, CDR2 FQNNGV. Deletions cut 1 base from V and 3 bases from J, with 7 bases between. This CDR3 is built from 13 residues. This chain's CDR3 is CASSLGGGYEQYF. The CDR3 nucleotides read TGTGCCAGCAGCTTAGGTGGAGGCTACGAGCAGTACTTC. The full variable domain, completed using reference TRBV11-2 and TRBJ2-7, is EAGVAQSPRYKIIEKRQSVAFWCNPISGHATLYWYQQILGQGPKLLIQFQNNGVVDDSQLPKDRFSAERLKGVDSTLKIQPAKLEDSAVYLCASSLGGGYEQYFGPGTRLTVT.

V usage is TRBV7-8 and J usage is TRBJ2-7; TRBD2 aligns across 16 bases. Trimming removed 7 bases from V and 1 base from J; junction bases left unmatched: 10. The germline V gene has CDR1 SGHVS and CDR2 FQNEAQ. The CDR3 extends over 18 amino acids. CDR3 in amino acids: CASIKGLAGGPSSYEQYF. The CDR3 bases are TGTGCCAGCATTAAGGGACTAGCGGGAGGGCCAAGTTCCTACGAGCAGTACTTC.

The chain employs TRBV5-6 and TRBJ1-1, with TRBD1 as a possible D gene (5 bases). The CDR3 is made up of 12 amino acids. V dropped 3 bases and J dropped 3 bases, with 6 bases sitting between them. Germline CDR1 reads SGHDT; CDR2 reads YYEEEE. DNA of the CDR3: TGTGCCAGCAGCTGGGGGGACACTGAAGCTTTCTTT. Residues: CASSWGDTEAFF.

This clonotype was counted at least ten times. The chain has TRBV4-1 and TRBJ2-1; a weak D match, TRBD1 (6 bases). The germline CDR1 and CDR2 sequences are MGHRA and YSYEKL. This CDR3 has 22 residues. V was clipped by 5 bases and J by 0 bases, with 32 bases between them. The CDR3 sequence is CASSSRGSTGTPPSGSYNEQFF. For the CDR3, the DNA is TGCGCCAGCAGCTCAAGAGGTTCAACCGGGACACCCCCCTCGGGCTCCTACAATGAGCAGTTCTTC.

The genes are TRBV5-1 and TRBJ1-4, with D possibly matching TRBD1 (6 bases). The CDR3 covers 14 residues. Germline V gene sequence: CDR1 SGHRS, CDR2 YFSETQ. V lost 3 bases, J lost 4 bases, and 10 bases lay in between. CDR3: CASSWGQDNEKLFF. Here the CDR3 DNA reads TGCGCCAGCAGCTGGGGACAAGATAATGAAAAACTGTTTTTT.

In its sample, this clonotype was seen many times. The V and J genes are TRBV12-3 or TRBV12-4 and TRBJ2-3; tentative D call: TRBD2 (6 bases). The V and J ends lost 0 bases and 5 bases respectively, with 15 bases between them. This CDR3 is 16 amino acids long. CDR3 protein: CASSLAGRGGVDTQYF. DNA for the CDR3: TGTGCCAGCAGTTTAGCGGGGCGGGGAGGAGTAGATACGCAGTATTTT.

The chain uses TRBV24-1 and TRBJ1-2; maybe TRBD1 (5 bases). Germline values: CDR1 KGHDR, CDR2 SFDVKD. Trimming took off 4 bases at V and 2 bases at J, with 10 bases between the two ends. CDR3 size: 14 residues. The CDR3, as DNA: TGTGCCACCAGTGACTCGACAGAGAACTATGGCTACACCTTC. Translating it yields CATSDSTENYGYTF.

The chain is built from TRBV12-3 or TRBV12-4 and TRBJ2-1, with 7 nucleotides matching TRBD2. Germline trimming cut 3 bases from V and 3 bases from J; bases unmatched to any gene: 5. The CDR3 has 15 amino acids. CDR3 DNA sequence: TGTGCCAGCAGTTTGGGGGAGGGTGGCTACAATGAGCAGTTCTTC. As protein: CASSLGEGGYNEQFF.

This clonotype showed up just a few times. The V and J genes are TRBV18 and TRBJ2-1, with D possibly TRBD1 on 5 matching bases. The germline CDR1 and CDR2 sequences are KGHSH and LQKENI. The V end lost 1 base, the J end lost 7 bases, and 8 bases lay between the germline ends. The CDR3 has 13 residues. DNA of the CDR3: TGTGCCAGCTCACCACTCGACAGTAATGAGCAGTTCTTC. It translates to CASSPLDSNEQFF. The entire variable domain, with the rest obtained from reference TRBV18 and TRBJ2-1, is as follows: NAGVMQNPRHLVRRRGQEARLRCSPMKGHSHVYWYRQLPEEGLKFMVYLQKENIIDESGMPKERFSAEFPKEGPSILRIQQVVRGDSAAYFCASSPLDSNEQFFGPGTRLTVL.

The chain has TRBV4-1 and TRBJ2-3; 14 nucleotides line up with TRBD2. Germline CDR1 is MGHRA and CDR2 is YSYEKL. V lost 4 bases and J lost 6; bases outside the gene matches: 3. The CDR3 length is 15 residues. For the CDR3, the DNA is TGCGCCAGCAGCCCACGGACTAGCGGGGGGGATACGCAGTATTTT. Translating it yields CASSPRTSGGDTQYF.

Only one count was recorded for this clonotype. This chain links TRBV24-1 with TRBJ1-2; maybe TRBD1 (6 bases). Germline lookup yields CDR1 KGHDR and CDR2 SFDVKD. This CDR3 has 11 amino acids. Deletions cut 7 bases from V and 7 bases from J, with 9 bases between. The CDR3, as DNA: TGTGCCACCAGGGGGGCGCTTGGCTACACCTTC. It encodes CATRGALGYTF.

This clonotype was observed a handful of times. V usage is TRBV29-1 and J usage is TRBJ2-5, with 8 bases that match TRBD1. Germline V gene lookup returns CDR1 SQVTM and CDR2 ANQGSEA. This CDR3 has 12 residues. The J segment lost 0 bases and the V segment lost 6 bases, leaving 0 bases of the junction unmatched. In DNA, the CDR3 is TGCAGCGTGGACAGGGACCAAGAGACCCAGTACTTC. This sequence encodes CSVDRDQETQYF.

This clonotype was found many times. V is TRBV6-5 and J is TRBJ2-5, with 7 bases fitting TRBD2. V was pared by 6 bases and J by 5 bases, with 6 bases of the junction left unmatched. The CDR3 consists of 13 residues. From germline, CDR1 is MNHEY and CDR2 SVGAGI. The CDR3 DNA is TGTGCCAGCAGCTTGGGGGGGTTGGAGACCCAGTACTTC. Protein: CASSLGGLETQYF.

The V gene is TRBV5-5, the J gene TRBJ1-5; D gene ambiguous. The CDR3 runs to 14 residues. Germline CDR1 and CDR2: SGHKS and YYEKEE (reference sequence). V lost 0 bases, J lost 5 bases, and 9 bases lay in between. The CDR3 protein is CASSLELLDQPQHF. The CDR3 DNA reads TGTGCCAGCAGCTTGGAGCTCCTGGATCAGCCCCAGCATTTT.

The rearrangement joins TRBV4-1 to TRBJ2-7; no firm D call. Germline lookup yields CDR1 MGHRA and CDR2 YSYEKL. This CDR3 has 13 residues. V was shortened by 0 bases and J by 3 bases, with 6 bases between the two germline ends. This CDR3 reads CASSQEADYEQYF. The CDR3 DNA is TGCGCCAGCAGCCAAGAGGCCGACTACGAGCAGTACTTC.

This chain uses TRBV14 with TRBJ2-3; the match to TRBD2 covers 7 bases. With 1 base clipped from V and 1 base from J, the junction kept 2 bases outside the gene matches. This CDR3 has 15 amino acids. Germline CDR1 SGHDN, CDR2 FVKESK. CDR3 sequence: CASSQVGGGTDTQYF. The DNA for the CDR3 is TGTGCCAGCAGCCAAGTTGGGGGGGGCACAGATACGCAGTATTTT. The variable domain in full, with the rest retrieved from reference TRBV14 and TRBJ2-3, is EAGVTQFPSHSVIEKGQTVTLRCDPISGHDNLYWYRRVMGKEIKFLLHFVKESKQDESGMPNNRFLAERTGGTYSTLKVQPAELEDSGVYFCASSQVGGGTDTQYFGPGTRLTVL.

The J gene is TRBJ2-2, the V gene TRBV27; 8 bases align to TRBD2. CDR3 size: 15 residues. CDR1 and CDR2 (germline): MNHEY, SMNVEV (reference sequence). V was pared by 7 bases and J by 0 bases, with 4 bases of the junction left unmatched. CDR3 loop: CASTLGLANTGELFF. DNA of the CDR3: TGTGCCAGCACCCTGGGACTAGCGAACACCGGGGAGCTGTTTTTT.

V gene TRBV11-3 combines with J gene TRBJ2-2; 10 nucleotides line up with TRBD2. The CDR3 contains 17 residues. Germline assignment: CDR1 SGHNT and CDR2 YENEEA. V was clipped by 5 bases and J by 1 base; unmatched bases: 7. The CDR3, as DNA: TGTGCCAGCAGCAACAGCGGGAGGGAGTGGAACACCGGGGAGCTGTTTTTT. Its translation: CASSNSGREWNTGELFF.

This clonotype was seen a few times. The gene calls are TRBV6-1 and TRBJ1-2; 9 bases agree with TRBD1. Trimming took 1 base from V and 2 from J; bases not matched to a gene: 2. The CDR3 is 15 residues long. Germline V gene data show CDR1 as MNHNS and CDR2 as SASEGT. The CDR3 loop reads CASSEGQGGNYGYTF. The CDR3 DNA reads TGTGCCAGCAGTGAAGGACAGGGGGGGAACTATGGCTACACCTTC.

The V call is TRBV29-1, the J call TRBJ1-2, with D possibly matching TRBD1 (5 bases). This CDR3 is built from 14 residues. Germline V gene data show CDR1 as SQVTM and CDR2 as ANQGSEA. Trimming took off 2 bases at V and 5 bases at J, with 15 bases between the two ends. The CDR3 region is CSVEPPEGRYGYTF. In DNA, the CDR3 is TGCAGCGTTGAACCCCCAGAGGGGCGGTATGGCTACACCTTC.

In this sample, this clonotype turned up a few times. The rearrangement uses TRBV6-1 and TRBJ2-1, with TRBD1 identical over 7 bases. The germline CDR1 and CDR2 sequences are MNHNS and SASEGT. J was trimmed by 3 bases and V by 2 bases; bases with no gene match: 7. The CDR3 is 16 residues long. CDR3 in amino acids: CASSEYGTELYNEQFF. The DNA for the CDR3 is TGTGCCAGCAGTGAATACGGGACAGAACTCTACAATGAGCAGTTCTTC.